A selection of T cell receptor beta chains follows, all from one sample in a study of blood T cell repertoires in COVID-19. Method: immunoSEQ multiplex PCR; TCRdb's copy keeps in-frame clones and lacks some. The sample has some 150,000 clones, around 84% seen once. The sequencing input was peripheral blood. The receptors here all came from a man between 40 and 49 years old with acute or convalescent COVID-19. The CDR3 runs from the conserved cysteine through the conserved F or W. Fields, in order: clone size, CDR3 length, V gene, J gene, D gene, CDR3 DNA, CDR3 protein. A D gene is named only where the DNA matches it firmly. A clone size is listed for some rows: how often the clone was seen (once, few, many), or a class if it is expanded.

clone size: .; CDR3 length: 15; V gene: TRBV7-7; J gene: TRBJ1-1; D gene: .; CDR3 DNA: TGTGCTAGCAGCCCCCGAGGCACCAAGAACACTGAAGCTTTCTTT; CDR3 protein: CASSPRGTKNTEAFF
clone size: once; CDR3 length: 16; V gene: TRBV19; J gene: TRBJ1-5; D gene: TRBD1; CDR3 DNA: TGTGCCAGTAGTATATTGGGACAGGGGGACAATCAGCCCCAGCATTTT; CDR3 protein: CASSILGQGDNQPQHF
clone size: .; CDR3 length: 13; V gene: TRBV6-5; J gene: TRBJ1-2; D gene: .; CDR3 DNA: TGTGCCAGCAGTTACGGCGGGAACTATGGCTACACCTTC; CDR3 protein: CASSYGGNYGYTF
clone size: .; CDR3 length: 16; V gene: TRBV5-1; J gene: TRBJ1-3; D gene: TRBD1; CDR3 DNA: TGCGCCAGCAGCTGGACAGGTCCTCACTCTGGAAACACCATATATTTT; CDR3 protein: CASSWTGPHSGNTIYF
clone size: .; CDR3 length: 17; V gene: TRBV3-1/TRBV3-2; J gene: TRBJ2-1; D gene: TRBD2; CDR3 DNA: TGTGCCAGCAGCCAAGCAAAACCGGGACTAGCGACCAATGAGCAGTTCTTC; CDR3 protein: CASSQAKPGLATNEQFF
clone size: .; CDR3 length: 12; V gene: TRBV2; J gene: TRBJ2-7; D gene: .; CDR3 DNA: TGTGCCAGCAGTACTGACAGGTGGGAGCAGTACTTC; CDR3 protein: CASSTDRWEQYF
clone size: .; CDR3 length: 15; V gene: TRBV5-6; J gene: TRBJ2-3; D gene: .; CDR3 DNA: TGTGCCAGCAGCTTGGTGGCCGTTAGCACAGATACGCAGTATTTT; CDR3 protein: CASSLVAVSTDTQYF
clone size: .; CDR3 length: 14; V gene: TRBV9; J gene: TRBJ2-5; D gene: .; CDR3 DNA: TGTGCCAGCAGCGTAGAGGGACTGCGGGGGACCCAGTACTTC; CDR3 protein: CASSVEGLRGTQYF
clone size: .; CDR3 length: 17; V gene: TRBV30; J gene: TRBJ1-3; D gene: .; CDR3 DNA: TGTGCCTGGAAGGACAGTAAAACTTCAAACTCTGGAAACACCATATATTTT; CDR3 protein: CAWKDSKTSNSGNTIYF
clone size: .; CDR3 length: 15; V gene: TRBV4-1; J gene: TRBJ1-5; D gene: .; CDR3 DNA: TGCGCCAGCAGCCCCGGGACTGTGGAATCATGGCCCCAGCATTTT; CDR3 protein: CASSPGTVESWPQHF
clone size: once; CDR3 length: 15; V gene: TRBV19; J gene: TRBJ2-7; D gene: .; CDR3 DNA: TGTGCCAGTAGTATAGATTTTAACAGATACTACGAGCAGTACTTC; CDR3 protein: CASSIDFNRYYEQYF
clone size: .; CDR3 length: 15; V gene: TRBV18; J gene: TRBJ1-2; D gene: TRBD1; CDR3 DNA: TGTGCCAGCTCACCCCTGGACAGGGTAGGAGGCGGCTACACCTTC; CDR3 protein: CASSPLDRVGGGYTF
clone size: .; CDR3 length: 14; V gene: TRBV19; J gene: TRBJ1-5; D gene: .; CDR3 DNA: TGTGCCAGCACCCCAAAGACAAGCAATCAGCCCCAGCATTTT; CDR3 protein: CASTPKTSNQPQHF
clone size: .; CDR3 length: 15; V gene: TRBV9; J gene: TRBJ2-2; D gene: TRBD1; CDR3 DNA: TGTGCCAGCAGCGGTAGACAGGGGGCTGCCGGGGAGCTGTTTTTT; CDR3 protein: CASSGRQGAAGELFF
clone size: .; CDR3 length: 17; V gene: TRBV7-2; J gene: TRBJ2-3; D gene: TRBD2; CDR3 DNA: TGTGCCAGCAGCTATATGGGACTAGCGAAACCCACAGATACGCAGTATTTT; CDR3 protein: CASSYMGLAKPTDTQYF
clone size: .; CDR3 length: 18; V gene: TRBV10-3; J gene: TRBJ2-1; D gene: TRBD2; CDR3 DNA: TGTGCCATCAGCCCTAGGTCGGTGGGTAGCGGGGCTGTAGTAGAGCAGTTCTTC; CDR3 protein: CAISPRSVGSGAVVEQFF
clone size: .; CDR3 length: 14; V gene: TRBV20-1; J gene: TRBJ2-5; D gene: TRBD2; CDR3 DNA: TGCAGTGCTAGTGGCGGGACTAGCGTGGAGACCCAGTACTTC; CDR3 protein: CSASGGTSVETQYF
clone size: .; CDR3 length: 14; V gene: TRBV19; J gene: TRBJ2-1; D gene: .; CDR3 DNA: TGTGCCAGTAGGGTTAGCGGTTCCTACAATGAGCAGTTCTTC; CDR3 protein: CASRVSGSYNEQFF
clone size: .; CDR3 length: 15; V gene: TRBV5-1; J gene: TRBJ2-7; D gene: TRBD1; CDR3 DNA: TGCGCCACCCAGCCCAGGACAGGAGTCTTTTACGAGCAGTACTTC; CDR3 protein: CATQPRTGVFYEQYF
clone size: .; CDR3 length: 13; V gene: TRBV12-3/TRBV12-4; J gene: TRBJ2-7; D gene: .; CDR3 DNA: TGTGCCAGCAGTTTTCGTCAGTCCTACGAGCAGTACTTC; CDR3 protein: CASSFRQSYEQYF
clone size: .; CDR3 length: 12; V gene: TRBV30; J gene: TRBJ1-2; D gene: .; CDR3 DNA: TGTGCCTGGAGTTTAAAGGGGGATGGCTACACCTTC; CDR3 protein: CAWSLKGDGYTF
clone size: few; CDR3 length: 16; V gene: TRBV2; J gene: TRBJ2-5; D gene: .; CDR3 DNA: TGTGCCAGCAGTGAAGTGAAGGGGCTGATTGGGGAGACCCAGTACTTC; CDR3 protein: CASSEVKGLIGETQYF
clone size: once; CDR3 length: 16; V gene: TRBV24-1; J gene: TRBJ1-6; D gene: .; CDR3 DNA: TGTGCCACCAGTGATCCATCACAGGGCGAGAGTTCACCCCTCCACTTT; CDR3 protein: CATSDPSQGESSPLHF
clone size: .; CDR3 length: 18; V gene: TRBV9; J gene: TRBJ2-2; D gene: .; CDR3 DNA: TGTGCCAGCAGCAGATTACAGGGCACCACTGCGAACACCGGGGAGCTGTTTTTT; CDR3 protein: CASSRLQGTTANTGELFF
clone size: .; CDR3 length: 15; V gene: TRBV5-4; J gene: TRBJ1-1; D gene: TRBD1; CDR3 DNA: TGTGCCAGCAGCCCACGACAGGGGATAAACACTGAAGCTTTCTTT; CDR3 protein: CASSPRQGINTEAFF
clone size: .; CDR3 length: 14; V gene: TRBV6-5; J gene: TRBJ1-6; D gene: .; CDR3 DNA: TGTGCCAGCAGTACCGACAGGTCGAATTCACCCCTCCACTTT; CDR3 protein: CASSTDRSNSPLHF
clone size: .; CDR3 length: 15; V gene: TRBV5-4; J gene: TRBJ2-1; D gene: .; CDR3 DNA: TGTGCCAGCAGCTCCCGGGTTATGGCCTACAATGAGCAGTTCTTC; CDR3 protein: CASSSRVMAYNEQFF
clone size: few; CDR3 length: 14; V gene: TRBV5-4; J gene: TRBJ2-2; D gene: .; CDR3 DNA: TGTGCCAGCAGCTTGGTGAATAGCGGCGGGGAGCTGTTTTTT; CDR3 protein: CASSLVNSGGELFF